This T cell receptor (beta chain) was found in a study of blood T cell repertoires in COVID-19. Study overall: The samples span acute and convalescent COVID-19 from the United States, Italy and Spain. PBMCs, B-cell-depleted T cells, or T cells were the source of the cDNA or gDNA that made up the material.

The method was immunoSEQ multiplex PCR; TCRdb's version includes in-frame clones alone and lacks a portion of them. Counted here are 150,000 or so clones, approximately 79% occurring once; the ten biggest clones make up less than 20%. The germline V gene has CDR1 ENHRY and CDR2 SYGVKD. Trimming pared 3 bases from V and 7 bases from J, leaving 13 bases between. The length of the CDR3 is 14 residues. This TCR was sampled from a woman older than 75 with acute or convalescent COVID-19. Specimen: peripheral blood. The rearrangement joins TRBV10-3 to TRBJ2-1; D may be TRBD1 (5 bases). Written as DNA, the CDR3 is TGTGCCATCAGTGACAGGGTTCTAGAAAATGAGCAGTTCTTC. The encoded protein is CAISDRVLENEQFF.